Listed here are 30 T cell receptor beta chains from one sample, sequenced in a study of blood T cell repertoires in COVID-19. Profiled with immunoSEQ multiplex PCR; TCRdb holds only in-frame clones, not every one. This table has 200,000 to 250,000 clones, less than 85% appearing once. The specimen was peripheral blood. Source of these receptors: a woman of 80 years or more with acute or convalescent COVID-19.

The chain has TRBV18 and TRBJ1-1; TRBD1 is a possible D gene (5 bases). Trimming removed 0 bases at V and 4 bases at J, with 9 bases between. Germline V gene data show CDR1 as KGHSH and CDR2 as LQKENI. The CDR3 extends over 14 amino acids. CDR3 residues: CASSPPRQGTEAFF. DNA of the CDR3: TGTGCCAGCTCACCACCCCGGCAGGGCACTGAAGCTTTCTTT.

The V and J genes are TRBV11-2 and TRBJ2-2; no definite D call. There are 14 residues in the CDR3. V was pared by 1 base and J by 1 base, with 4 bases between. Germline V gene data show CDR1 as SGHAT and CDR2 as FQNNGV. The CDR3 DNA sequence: TGTGCCAGCAGCTTAGGACAGAACACCGGGGAGCTGTTTTTT. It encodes CASSLGQNTGELFF.

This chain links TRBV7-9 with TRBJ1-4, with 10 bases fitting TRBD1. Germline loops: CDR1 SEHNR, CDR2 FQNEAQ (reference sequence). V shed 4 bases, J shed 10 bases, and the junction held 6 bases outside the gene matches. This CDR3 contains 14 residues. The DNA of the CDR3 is TGTGCCAGCAGCTCGACAGGGGGCAACGCAAAACTGTTTTTT. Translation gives CASSSTGGNAKLFF.

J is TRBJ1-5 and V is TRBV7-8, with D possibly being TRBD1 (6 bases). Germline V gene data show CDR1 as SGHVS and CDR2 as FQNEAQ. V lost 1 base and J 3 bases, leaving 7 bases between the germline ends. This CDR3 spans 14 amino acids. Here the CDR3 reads CASSLGTVNQPQHF. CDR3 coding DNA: TGTGCCAGCAGCTTAGGGACAGTCAATCAGCCCCAGCATTTT. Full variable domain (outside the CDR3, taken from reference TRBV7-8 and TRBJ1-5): GAGVSQSPRYKVAKRGQDVALRCDPISGHVSLFWYQQALGQGPEFLTYFQNEAQLDKSGLPSDRFFAERPEGSVSTLKIQRTQQEDSAVYLCASSLGTVNQPQHFGDGTRLSIL.

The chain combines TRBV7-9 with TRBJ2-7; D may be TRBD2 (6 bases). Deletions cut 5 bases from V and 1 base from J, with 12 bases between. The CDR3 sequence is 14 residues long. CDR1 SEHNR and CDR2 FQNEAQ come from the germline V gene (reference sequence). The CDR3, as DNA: TGTGCCAGCAGCCCGGAGCGGGCATCCTACGAGCAGTACTTC. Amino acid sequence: CASSPERASYEQYF.

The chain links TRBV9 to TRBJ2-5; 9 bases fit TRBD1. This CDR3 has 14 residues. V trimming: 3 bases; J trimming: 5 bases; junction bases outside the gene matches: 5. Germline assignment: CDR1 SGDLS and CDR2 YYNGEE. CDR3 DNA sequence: TGTGCCAGCAGCGCCGGACAGGGGAGGGAGACCCAGTACTTC. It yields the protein CASSAGQGRETQYF.

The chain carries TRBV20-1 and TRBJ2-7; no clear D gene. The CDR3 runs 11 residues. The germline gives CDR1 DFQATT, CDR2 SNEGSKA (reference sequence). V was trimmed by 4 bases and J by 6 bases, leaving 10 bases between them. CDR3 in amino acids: CSATGLGEQYF. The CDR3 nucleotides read TGCAGTGCTACAGGCTTGGGCGAGCAGTACTTC.

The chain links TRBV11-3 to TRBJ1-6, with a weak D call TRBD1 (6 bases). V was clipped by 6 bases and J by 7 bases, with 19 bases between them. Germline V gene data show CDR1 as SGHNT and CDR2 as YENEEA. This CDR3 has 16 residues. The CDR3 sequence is CASRLTGWEGNSPLHF. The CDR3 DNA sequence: TGTGCCAGCAGGTTAACAGGGTGGGAGGGGAATTCACCCCTCCACTTT.

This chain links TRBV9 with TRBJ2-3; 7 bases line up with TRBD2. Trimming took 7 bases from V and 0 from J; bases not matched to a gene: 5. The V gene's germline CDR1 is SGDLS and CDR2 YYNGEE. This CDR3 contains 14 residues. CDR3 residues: CASSLAASTDTQYF. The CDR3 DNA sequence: TGTGCCAGCTCCCTAGCGGCTAGCACAGATACGCAGTATTTT. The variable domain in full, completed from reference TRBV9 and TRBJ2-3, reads DSGVTQTPKHLITATGQRVTLRCSPRSGDLSVYWYQQSLDQGLQFLIQYYNGEERAKGNILERFSAQQFPDLHSELNLSSLELGDSALYFCASSLAASTDTQYFGPGTRLTVL.

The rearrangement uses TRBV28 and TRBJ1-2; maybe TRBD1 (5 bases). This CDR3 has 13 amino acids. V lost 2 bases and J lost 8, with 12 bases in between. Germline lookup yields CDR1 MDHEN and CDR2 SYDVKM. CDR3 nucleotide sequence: TGTGCCAGCAGTTTACCCAGGGTCGGCGGCTACACCTTC. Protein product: CASSLPRVGGYTF.

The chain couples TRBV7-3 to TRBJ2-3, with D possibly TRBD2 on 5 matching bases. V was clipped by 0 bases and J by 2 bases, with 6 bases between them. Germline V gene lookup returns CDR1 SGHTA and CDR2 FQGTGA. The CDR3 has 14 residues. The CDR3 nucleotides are TGTGCCAGCAGCTTAACAGCGGCCACAGATACGCAGTATTTT. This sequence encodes CASSLTAATDTQYF.

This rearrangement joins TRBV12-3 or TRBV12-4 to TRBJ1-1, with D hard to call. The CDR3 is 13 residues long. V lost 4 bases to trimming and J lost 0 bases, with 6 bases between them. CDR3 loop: CASSSHLNTEAFF. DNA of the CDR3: TGTGCCAGCAGTTCCCACTTGAACACTGAAGCTTTCTTT.

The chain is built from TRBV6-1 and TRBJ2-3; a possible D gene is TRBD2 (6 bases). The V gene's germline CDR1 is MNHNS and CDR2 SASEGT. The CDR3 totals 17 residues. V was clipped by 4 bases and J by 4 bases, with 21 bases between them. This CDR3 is CASSGGVTVRLPDTQYF. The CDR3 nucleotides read TGTGCCAGCAGTGGCGGGGTGACGGTGAGGTTGCCAGATACGCAGTATTTT.

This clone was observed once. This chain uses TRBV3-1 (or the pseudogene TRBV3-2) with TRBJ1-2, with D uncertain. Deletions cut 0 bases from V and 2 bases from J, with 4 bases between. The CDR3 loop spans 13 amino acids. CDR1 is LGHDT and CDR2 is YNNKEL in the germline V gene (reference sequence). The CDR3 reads CASSQEGNYGYTF. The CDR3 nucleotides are TGTGCCAGCAGCCAAGAGGGCAACTATGGCTACACCTTC.

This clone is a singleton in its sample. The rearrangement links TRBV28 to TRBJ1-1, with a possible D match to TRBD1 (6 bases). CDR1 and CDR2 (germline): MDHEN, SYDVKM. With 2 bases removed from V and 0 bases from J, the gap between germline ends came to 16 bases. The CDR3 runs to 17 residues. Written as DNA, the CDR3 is TGTGCCAGCAGTTTAGATATGGGGGGGGGCTTGAACACTGAAGCTTTCTTT. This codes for CASSLDMGGGLNTEAFF.

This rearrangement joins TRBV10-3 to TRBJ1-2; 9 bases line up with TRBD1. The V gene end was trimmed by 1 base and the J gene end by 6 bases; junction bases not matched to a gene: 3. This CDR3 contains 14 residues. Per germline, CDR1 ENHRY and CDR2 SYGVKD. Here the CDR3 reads CAISEFGTGNGYTF. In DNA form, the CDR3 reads TGTGCCATCAGTGAGTTTGGGACAGGGAATGGCTACACCTTC.

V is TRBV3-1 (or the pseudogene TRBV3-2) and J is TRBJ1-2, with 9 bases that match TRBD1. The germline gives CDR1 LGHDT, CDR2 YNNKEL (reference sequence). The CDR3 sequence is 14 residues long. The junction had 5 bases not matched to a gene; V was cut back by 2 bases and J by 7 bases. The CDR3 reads CASSQRDREAGYTF. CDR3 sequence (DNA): TGTGCCAGCAGCCAACGGGACAGGGAGGCTGGCTACACCTTC.

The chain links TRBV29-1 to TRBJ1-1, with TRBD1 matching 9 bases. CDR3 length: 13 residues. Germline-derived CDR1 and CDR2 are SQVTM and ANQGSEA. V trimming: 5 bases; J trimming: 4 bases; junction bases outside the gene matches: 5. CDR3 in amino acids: CSVWETGGTEAFF. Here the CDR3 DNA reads TGCAGCGTTTGGGAGACAGGGGGCACTGAAGCTTTCTTT.

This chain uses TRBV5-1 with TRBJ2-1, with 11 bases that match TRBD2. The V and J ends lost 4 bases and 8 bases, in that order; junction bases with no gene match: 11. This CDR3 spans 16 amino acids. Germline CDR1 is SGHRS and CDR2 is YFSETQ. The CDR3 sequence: CASSIFSGLAADEQFF. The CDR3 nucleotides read TGCGCCAGCAGCATCTTCTCGGGACTAGCGGCCGATGAGCAGTTCTTC.

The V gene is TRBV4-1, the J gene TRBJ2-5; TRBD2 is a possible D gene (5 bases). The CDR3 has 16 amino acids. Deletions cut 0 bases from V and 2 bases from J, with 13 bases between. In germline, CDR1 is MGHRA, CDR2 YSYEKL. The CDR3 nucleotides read TGCGCCAGCAGCCAAGAGAGGGCCGGAGGACAAGAGACCCAGTACTTC. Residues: CASSQERAGGQETQYF.

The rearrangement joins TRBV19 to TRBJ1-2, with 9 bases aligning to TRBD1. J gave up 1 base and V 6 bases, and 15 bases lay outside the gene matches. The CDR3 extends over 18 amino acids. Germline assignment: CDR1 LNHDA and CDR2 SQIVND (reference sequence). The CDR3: CASRRVPGQGPHNYGYTF. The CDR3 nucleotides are TGTGCCAGTAGGCGAGTCCCGGGACAGGGACCCCATAACTATGGCTACACCTTC.

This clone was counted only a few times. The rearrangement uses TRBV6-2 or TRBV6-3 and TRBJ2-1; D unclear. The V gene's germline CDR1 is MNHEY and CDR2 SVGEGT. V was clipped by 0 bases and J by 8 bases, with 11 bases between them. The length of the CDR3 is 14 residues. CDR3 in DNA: TGTGCCAGCAGTTACTCTGAATTACGCGATGAGCAGTTCTTC. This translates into CASSYSELRDEQFF.

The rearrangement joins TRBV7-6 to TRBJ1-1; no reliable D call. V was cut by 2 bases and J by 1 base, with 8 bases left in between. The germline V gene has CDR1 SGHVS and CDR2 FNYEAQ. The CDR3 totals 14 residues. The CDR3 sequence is CASSLSGKNTEAFF. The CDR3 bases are TGTGCCAGCAGCTTATCAGGAAAGAACACTGAAGCTTTCTTT.

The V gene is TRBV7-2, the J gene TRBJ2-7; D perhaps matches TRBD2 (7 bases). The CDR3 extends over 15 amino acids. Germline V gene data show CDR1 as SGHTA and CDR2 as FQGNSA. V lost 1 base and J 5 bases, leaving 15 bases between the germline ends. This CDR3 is CASSLGGGGVDEQYF. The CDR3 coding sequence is TGTGCCAGCAGCTTAGGAGGGGGGGGCGTAGACGAGCAGTACTTC.

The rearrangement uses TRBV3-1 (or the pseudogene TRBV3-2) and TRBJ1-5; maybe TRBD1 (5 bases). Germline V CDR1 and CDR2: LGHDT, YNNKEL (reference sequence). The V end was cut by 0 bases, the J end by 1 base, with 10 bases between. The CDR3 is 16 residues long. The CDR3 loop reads CASSQDPGVSNQPQHF. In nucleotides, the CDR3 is TGTGCCAGCAGCCAAGATCCGGGGGTCAGCAATCAGCCCCAGCATTTT.

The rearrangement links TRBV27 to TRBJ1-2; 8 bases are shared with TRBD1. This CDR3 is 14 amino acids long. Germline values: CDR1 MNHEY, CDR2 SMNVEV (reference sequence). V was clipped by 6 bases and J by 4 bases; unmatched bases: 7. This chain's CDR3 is CASSSGQGVYGYTF. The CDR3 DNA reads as TGTGCCAGCAGCTCAGGACAGGGCGTCTATGGCTACACCTTC.

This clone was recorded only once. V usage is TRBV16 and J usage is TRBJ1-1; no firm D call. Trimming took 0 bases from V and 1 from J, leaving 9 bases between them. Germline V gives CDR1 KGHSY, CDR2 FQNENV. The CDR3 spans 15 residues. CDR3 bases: TGTGCCAGCAGCCAATCCTCCGCGGGGAACACTGAAGCTTTCTTT. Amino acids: CASSQSSAGNTEAFF. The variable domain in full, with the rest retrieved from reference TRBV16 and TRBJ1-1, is GEEVAQTPKHLVRGEGQKAKLYCAPIKGHSYVFWYQQVLKNEFKFLISFQNENVFDETGMPKERFSAKCLPNSPCSLEIQATKLEDSAVYFCASSQSSAGNTEAFFGQGTRLTVV.

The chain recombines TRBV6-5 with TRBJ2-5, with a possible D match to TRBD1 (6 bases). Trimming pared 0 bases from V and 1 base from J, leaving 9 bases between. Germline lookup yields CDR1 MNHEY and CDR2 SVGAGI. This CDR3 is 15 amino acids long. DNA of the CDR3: TGTGCCAGCAGTTACTCGGTACAGGGCCAAGAGACCCAGTACTTC. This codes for CASSYSVQGQETQYF.

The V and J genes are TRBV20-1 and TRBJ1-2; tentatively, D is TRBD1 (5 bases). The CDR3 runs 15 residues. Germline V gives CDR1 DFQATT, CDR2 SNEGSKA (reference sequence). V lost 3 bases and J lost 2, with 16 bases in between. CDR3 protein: CSASPVSQENYGYTF. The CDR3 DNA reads TGCAGTGCTAGTCCAGTCTCACAGGAAAACTATGGCTACACCTTC.

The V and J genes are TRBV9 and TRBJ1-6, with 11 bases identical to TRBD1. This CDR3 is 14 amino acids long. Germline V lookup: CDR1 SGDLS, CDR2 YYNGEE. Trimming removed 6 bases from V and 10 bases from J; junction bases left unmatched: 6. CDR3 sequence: CASTRDRGGSPLHF. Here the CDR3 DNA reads TGTGCCAGCACTCGGGACAGGGGGGGGTCACCCCTCCACTTT.